What follows describes a single T cell receptor (beta chain). This sample was taken from a study of blood T cell repertoires in COVID-19. Original data processing: Cell counts per sample came from amplifying reference gene primers. Profiling relied on immunoSEQ multiplex PCR, and the TCRdb table lists in-frame clones only, not all of them. The DNA gave D and trimming, while V, J and clone size come from that table. The sample consists of 440,000 or so clones, around 89% of them appearing once. Enrollment of patients from Seattle took place during active infection, with longitudinal follow-up. V shed 5 bases and J shed 2 bases, with 11 bases lying between them. CDR3 length equals 14 residues. The germline V gene has CDR1 SGHTA and CDR2 FQGNSA.

The chain joins TRBV7-2 to TRBJ2-3, with a tentative D call TRBD1 (6 bases). Sequencing was done on a sample of peripheral blood. The TCR sequence derives from a woman aged 40 to 49 with COVID-19, enrolled during active disease. CDR3 in DNA: TGTGCCAGCAGCCCCGGACAGTTCACAGATACGCAGTATTTT. This gives the protein CASSPGQFTDTQYF.